The 27 T cell receptor beta chains listed next were all sequenced from one sample in a study of CD4 T cells in relation to SARS-CoV-2 and coronaviruses. Assay: immunoSEQ multiplex PCR; the TCRdb copy retains only in-frame clones and omits some. The sample records under 30,000 clones, around 79% being singletons. No antigen has been assigned to these receptors. Unexposed donor CD4+ T cells date from about 2011-2018, before the COVID-19 pandemic. After roughly ten days of culture, CD4+ T cells were isolated. Sequences were obtained from CD4+ T cells from PBMCs, cultured in vitro. The source of these receptors is a human donor in good health.

This clone has only a few counts. V is TRBV12-5 and J is TRBJ1-3; a weak D match, TRBD1 (6 bases). The V end was cut by 5 bases, the J end by 2 bases, with 13 bases between. Germline CDR1 reads LGHNT; CDR2 reads FRNRAP. The CDR3 spans 15 residues. CDR3 amino acids: CASGPGQPPGNTIYF. Written as DNA, the CDR3 is TGTGCTAGTGGTCCCGGACAGCCCCCTGGAAACACCATATATTTT.

CDR3 bases: TGCGCCAGCAGCAATTTAGGGCTGCAGCCTTTTAACACCGGGGAGCTGTTTTTT. Translation: CASSNLGLQPFNTGELFF. The chain combines TRBV5-1 with TRBJ2-2; D not certain. The CDR3 spans 18 residues. V lost 4 bases and J 2 bases, leaving 21 bases between the germline ends. Per the germline V gene, CDR1 is SGHRS and CDR2 is YFSETQ.

This clone was seen a single time. This sequence joins TRBV7-3 and TRBJ2-1; no definite D call. Germline V lookup: CDR1 SGHTA, CDR2 FQGTGA. Trimming removed 2 bases at V and 10 bases at J, with 12 bases between. This CDR3 has 13 amino acids. The DNA of the CDR3 is TGTGCCAGCAGCTTATCCGGAGTGGGGGAGCAGTTCTTC. Translated, it gives CASSLSGVGEQFF.

This clone was detected a few times. J is TRBJ1-4 and V is TRBV4-2; D is perhaps TRBD1 (5 bases). Trimming took 0 bases from V and 7 from J, leaving 9 bases between them. CDR3 length equals 14 residues. Germline V gene sequence: CDR1 LGHNA, CDR2 YNFKEQ. In DNA form, the CDR3 reads TGTGCCAGCAGCCAAGATGGCGGGACTGAAAAACTGTTTTTT. It encodes CASSQDGGTEKLFF.

This chain links TRBV4-1 with TRBJ2-7, with D possibly called TRBD1 or TRBD2 (5 bases each). CDR3 length: 14 residues. Germline assignment: CDR1 MGHRA and CDR2 YSYEKL. V gave up 4 bases and J gave up 3 bases, with 13 bases separating them. This CDR3 reads CASSPEDNYYEQYF. The CDR3 coding sequence is TGCGCCAGCAGCCCGGAGGACAATTACTACGAGCAGTACTTC.

This clone showed up just a few times. The chain carries TRBV5-1 and TRBJ2-2, with D tentatively TRBD1 (5 bases). Germline V gives CDR1 SGHRS, CDR2 YFSETQ. The CDR3 length is 16 residues. Trimming removed 0 bases from V and 0 bases from J, with 9 bases in between. The CDR3 reads CASSLVAGTNTGELFF. In nucleotides, the CDR3 is TGCGCCAGCAGCTTGGTGGCAGGGACGAACACCGGGGAGCTGTTTTTT.

This sequence joins TRBV4-1 and TRBJ2-6, with D possibly matching TRBD1 (5 bases). V dropped 4 bases and J dropped 1 base, with 8 bases sitting between them. Germline values: CDR1 MGHRA, CDR2 YSYEKL. This CDR3 spans 15 amino acids. The CDR3 region has the DNA TGCGCCAGCAGCCCAGGGAATTCTGGGGCCAACGTCCTGACTTTC. Its protein product is CASSPGNSGANVLTF.

The chain carries TRBV6-2 or TRBV6-3 and TRBJ1-3, with D possibly matching TRBD1 (5 bases). The V end was cut by 4 bases, the J end by 0 bases, with 16 bases between. Germline CDR1 and CDR2: MNHEY and SVGEGT. The CDR3 has 17 residues. CDR3 protein: CASSFFLSGTSGNTIYF. The CDR3 nucleotides read TGTGCCAGCAGTTTCTTCCTTTCCGGGACCTCTGGAAACACCATATATTTT.

The genes are TRBV6-5 and TRBJ1-2; no clear D gene. The CDR3 loop spans 15 amino acids. V was pared by 7 bases and J by 4 bases, with 19 bases between. CDR1 is MNHEY, CDR2 SVGAGI, per germline. The CDR3 region is CASTQQSAGLYGYTF. In nucleotides, the CDR3 is TGTGCCAGCACCCAACAGAGCGCGGGTCTCTATGGCTACACCTTC.

The chain carries TRBV6-5 and TRBJ1-6; D perhaps matches TRBD1 (5 bases). Trimming removed 5 bases from V and 8 bases from J, with 16 bases in between. CDR3 length: 15 residues. Germline V gene data show CDR1 as MNHEY and CDR2 as SVGAGI. CDR3 coding DNA: TGTGCCAGCAGTCCCGACAGCCTGGGGGATTCACCCCTCCACTTT. Protein product: CASSPDSLGDSPLHF.

This rearrangement joins TRBV12-3 or TRBV12-4 to TRBJ2-1; D is undetermined. V was cut by 11 bases and J by 10 bases, with 18 bases left in between. The CDR3 has 12 amino acids. The CDR3 reads CAFRASRWEQFF. DNA of the CDR3: TGTGCCTTCCGGGCCTCGCGTTGGGAGCAGTTCTTC.

This clone was seen a handful of times. The chain couples TRBV6-5 to TRBJ2-7, with D possibly matching TRBD2 (7 bases). CDR3 length: 14 residues. Germline V gives CDR1 MNHEY, CDR2 SVGAGI. The V end was cut by 6 bases, the J end by 3 bases, with 15 bases between. CDR3 in DNA: TGTGCCAGCAGAAATACGGGGGGCTACTACGAGCAGTACTTC. Protein product: CASRNTGGYYEQYF.

The chain carries TRBV7-8 and TRBJ1-1, with D possibly being TRBD1 (5 bases). Trimming stripped 3 bases from V and 4 bases from J, with 18 bases between. Germline loops: CDR1 SGHVS, CDR2 FQNEAQ. The CDR3 extends over 16 amino acids. The CDR3, as DNA: TGTGCCAGCAGCTTTACTTGGGGCATCCGGGGCACTGAAGCTTTCTTT. Its protein is CASSFTWGIRGTEAFF.

This clone came up a few times. V usage is TRBV6-2 or TRBV6-3 and J usage is TRBJ2-1, with 10 bases fitting TRBD2. The CDR3 totals 18 residues. J lost 0 bases, V lost 3 bases, and 8 bases had no gene match. CDR1 is MNHEY, CDR2 SVGEGT, per germline. Here the CDR3 reads CASSYGLAGVLSYNEQFF. CDR3 nucleotide sequence: TGTGCCAGCAGTTATGGTCTAGCGGGGGTTCTCTCCTACAATGAGCAGTTCTTC.

The rearrangement uses TRBV6-6 and TRBJ1-2; no clear D gene. This CDR3 region has 15 residues. Germline V CDR1 and CDR2: MNHNY, SVGAGI (reference sequence). Trimming shortened V by 7 bases and J by 4 bases, and 19 bases separated the two germline ends. The CDR3 nucleotides read TGTGCCAGCAACAAACCCAACGGGGATATCTATGGCTACACCTTC. It translates to CASNKPNGDIYGYTF.

V is TRBV2 and J is TRBJ2-7; 9 bases match TRBD1. Germline V lookup: CDR1 SNHLY, CDR2 FYNNEI. The ends lost 6 bases at V and 5 bases at J; junction bases unmatched: 11. The CDR3 is 15 residues long. The CDR3 is CASRDNRGLRDEQYF. CDR3 nucleotides: TGTGCCAGCAGAGATAACAGGGGGCTGAGGGACGAGCAGTACTTC.

This clone is large in the sample. The chain combines TRBV5-1 with TRBJ2-4; no clear D. This CDR3 contains 13 residues. V was pared by 3 bases and J by 5 bases, with 9 bases between. CDR1 is SGHRS, CDR2 YFSETQ, per germline. The CDR3 here is CASSYDGQNIQYF. In DNA, the CDR3 is TGCGCCAGCAGCTATGACGGCCAAAACATTCAGTACTTC.

This clone was detected a few times. The chain joins TRBV27 to TRBJ2-2; D is tentatively TRBD1 or TRBD2 (5 bases each). CDR3 length: 17 amino acids. V was trimmed by 1 base and J by 6 bases, leaving 18 bases between them. Germline V gives CDR1 MNHEY, CDR2 SMNVEV (reference sequence). The CDR3 sequence: CASSLWAGRVGPGELFF. In DNA form, the CDR3 reads TGTGCCAGCAGTTTATGGGCAGGGAGAGTCGGACCCGGGGAGCTGTTTTTT.

This clone was counted between two and nine times. The chain carries TRBV28 and TRBJ2-1, with 8 bases identical to TRBD2. The CDR3 is 14 amino acids. The junction had 5 bases not matched to a gene; V was cut back by 5 bases and J by 5 bases. CDR1 and CDR2 from the germline V gene are MDHEN and SYDVKM. The CDR3 nucleotides read TGTGCCAGCAGTACCGGGGGGGGGCACAATGAGCAGTTCTTC. This gives the protein CASSTGGGHNEQFF.

The V call is TRBV2, the J call TRBJ2-1; maybe TRBD1 (5 bases). The CDR3 covers 10 residues. Deletions cut 7 bases from V and 7 bases from J, with 5 bases between. Germline V gene sequence: CDR1 SNHLY, CDR2 FYNNEI. Here the CDR3 DNA reads TGTGCCAGCAAGGGGAATGAGCAGTTCTTC. Protein: CASKGNEQFF.

The chain has TRBV29-1 and TRBJ1-2; TRBD1 matches 8 bases. J lost 5 bases, V lost 7 bases, and 12 bases had no gene match. Germline V gene data show CDR1 as SQVTM and CDR2 as ANQGSEA. The CDR3 has 14 residues. The CDR3 bases are TGCAGCGCACAAACCTCAGGGGGCCGGTATGGCTACACCTTC. It encodes CSAQTSGGRYGYTF.

The chain joins TRBV18 to TRBJ2-7, with D tentatively TRBD2 (5 bases). Germline V gives CDR1 KGHSH, CDR2 LQKENI. V lost 3 bases and J lost 3, with 9 bases in between. The CDR3 consists of 13 residues. CDR3 loop: CASSPSADYEQYF. In DNA, the CDR3 is TGTGCCAGCTCACCTTCAGCGGACTACGAGCAGTACTTC.

This sequence joins TRBV30 and TRBJ2-1; D uncertain. The CDR3 extends over 14 amino acids. The germline gives CDR1 GTSNPN, CDR2 SVGIG (reference sequence). Trimming took off 0 bases at V and 9 bases at J, with 15 bases between the two ends. CDR3 sequence reads: CAWSVLDPMGEQFF. In nucleotides, the CDR3 is TGTGCCTGGAGTGTCCTGGACCCTATGGGTGAGCAGTTCTTC. Full variable domain (outside the CDR3, taken from reference TRBV30 and TRBJ2-1): SQTIHQWPATLVQPVGSPLSLECTVEGTSNPNLYWYRQAAGRGLQLLFYSVGIGQISSEVPQNLSASRPQDRQFILSSKKLLLSDSGFYLCAWSVLDPMGEQFFGPGTRLTVL.

V usage is TRBV18 and J usage is TRBJ1-1; TRBD1 might be the D (5 bases). Germline assignment: CDR1 KGHSH and CDR2 LQKENI. This CDR3 is 13 amino acids long. The V end was cut by 9 bases, the J end by 1 base, with 12 bases between. This CDR3 reads CASRGSQNTEAFF. DNA of the CDR3: TGTGCCAGTCGGGGGTCGCAGAACACTGAAGCTTTCTTT.

J is TRBJ1-2 and V is TRBV6-5; maybe TRBD1 (6 bases). Germline assignment: CDR1 MNHEY and CDR2 SVGAGI. The CDR3 covers 15 residues. Trimming cost V 3 bases and J 4 bases, with 15 bases left between them. CDR3 in amino acids: CASSYSGVIIYGYTF. The CDR3 coding sequence is TGTGCCAGCAGTTATTCAGGGGTGATCATCTATGGCTACACCTTC.

This clone was counted between two and nine times. This chain uses TRBV4-2 with TRBJ2-2; 7 bases map to TRBD2. Per germline, CDR1 LGHNA and CDR2 YNFKEQ. With 4 bases clipped from V and 3 bases from J, the junction kept 2 bases outside the gene matches. This CDR3 is built from 14 residues. The CDR3 DNA reads TGTGCCAGCAGCCGAGGGAGGGACACCGGGGAGCTGTTTTTT. Amino acid sequence: CASSRGRDTGELFF.

The chain links TRBV5-6 to TRBJ2-7; D is ambiguous. V was shortened by 4 bases and J by 0 bases, with 8 bases between the two germline ends. Per the germline V gene, CDR1 is SGHDT and CDR2 is YYEEEE. The CDR3 runs to 13 residues. CDR3 DNA: TGTGCCAGCAGCCCACTGAGCTCCTACGAGCAGTACTTC. Translation gives CASSPLSSYEQYF.